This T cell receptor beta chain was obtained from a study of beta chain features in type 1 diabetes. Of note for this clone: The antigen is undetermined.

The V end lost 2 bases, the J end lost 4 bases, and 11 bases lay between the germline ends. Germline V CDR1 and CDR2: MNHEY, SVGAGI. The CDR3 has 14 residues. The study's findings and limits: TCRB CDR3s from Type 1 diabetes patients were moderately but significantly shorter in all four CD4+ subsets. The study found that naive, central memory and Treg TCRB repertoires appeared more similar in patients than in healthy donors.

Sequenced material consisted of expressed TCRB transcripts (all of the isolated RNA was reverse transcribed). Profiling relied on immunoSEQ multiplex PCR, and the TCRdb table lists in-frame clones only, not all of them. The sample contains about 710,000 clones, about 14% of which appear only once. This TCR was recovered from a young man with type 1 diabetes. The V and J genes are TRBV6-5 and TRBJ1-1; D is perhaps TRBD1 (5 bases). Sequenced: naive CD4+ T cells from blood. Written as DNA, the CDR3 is TGTGCCAGCAGTTACGGGCAGGGAGGCACTGAAGCTTTCTTT. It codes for CASSYGQGGTEAFF.